The 22 T cell receptor beta chains below all came from one sample that was sequenced in a study of T cell changes during pregnancy in multiple sclerosis. Generated by immunoSEQ multiplex PCR, the TCRdb table keeps only in-frame clones and is missing some. Seen here are approximately 74,000 clones, about nine tenths observed once, and the top ten hold less than 3.5%. The source material was peripheral blood, sampled before pregnancy. The receptors shown here come from a female donor with multiple sclerosis, enrolled in a pregnancy study.

The rearrangement links TRBV7-6 to TRBJ2-2; the match to TRBD1 covers 7 bases. Germline CDR1 SGHVS, CDR2 FNYEAQ. J was trimmed by 1 base and V by 5 bases; bases with no gene match: 10. This CDR3 is built from 17 residues. CDR3: CASSPRYRGQNTGELFF. The DNA for the CDR3 is TGTGCCAGCAGCCCCCGTTACAGGGGCCAGAACACCGGGGAGCTGTTTTTT.

The chain links TRBV30 to TRBJ1-1, with 7 bases matching TRBD1. The ends lost 1 base at V and 0 bases at J; junction bases unmatched: 8. This CDR3 is 16 amino acids long. CDR1 and CDR2 from the germline V gene are GTSNPN and SVGIG (reference sequence). CDR3 in DNA: TGTGCCTGGAGTGCCAGACCGGGACAGATGAACACTGAAGCTTTCTTT. Translation gives CAWSARPGQMNTEAFF.

The chain employs TRBV7-9 and TRBJ2-5; weak D call: TRBD1 (5 bases). The CDR3 spans 13 residues. With 5 bases removed from V and 5 bases from J, the gap between germline ends came to 12 bases. CDR1 and CDR2 from the germline V gene are SEHNR and FQNEAQ (reference sequence). CDR3 region: CASSVGPRETQYF. The DNA for the CDR3 is TGTGCCAGCAGCGTGGGGCCTCGGGAGACCCAGTACTTC.

Only one count was recorded for this clone. For the CDR3, the DNA is TGTGCCAGCTCGCACCAGGGGGACAGCTATGGCTACACCTTC. Amino acid sequence: CASSHQGDSYGYTF. This rearrangement joins TRBV18 to TRBJ1-2; TRBD1 agrees at 7 bases. Germline CDR1 reads KGHSH; CDR2 reads LQKENI. J gave up 4 bases and V 6 bases, and 8 bases lay outside the gene matches. This CDR3 region has 14 residues.

The V gene is TRBV18, the J gene TRBJ2-2; D gene unclear. Trimming removed 3 bases from V and 0 bases from J, with 8 bases in between. Per germline, CDR1 KGHSH and CDR2 LQKENI. The CDR3 is 15 amino acids. CDR3 in amino acids: CASSPSQANTGELFF. DNA of the CDR3: TGTGCCAGCTCACCGTCACAAGCGAACACCGGGGAGCTGTTTTTT.

V usage is TRBV5-1 and J usage is TRBJ2-1; D is unresolved. Trimming cost V 1 base and J 6 bases, with 8 bases left between them. The CDR3 runs 13 residues. The germline CDR1 and CDR2 sequences are SGHRS and YFSETQ. This CDR3 reads CASSLTSGNEQFF. In DNA, the CDR3 is TGCGCCAGCAGCTTGACCTCGGGCAATGAGCAGTTCTTC.

This rearrangement joins TRBV27 to TRBJ2-1; D remains unclear. V was trimmed by 3 bases and J by 2 bases, leaving 8 bases between them. The germline gives CDR1 MNHEY, CDR2 SMNVEV (reference sequence). CDR3 length: 14 amino acids. The CDR3 DNA follows: TGTGCCAGCAGTTTCTATGCGGCCTACAATGAGCAGTTCTTC. Encoded protein: CASSFYAAYNEQFF.

V is TRBV7-2 and J is TRBJ1-3, with TRBD1 as a possible D gene (5 bases). Trimming pared 5 bases from V and 4 bases from J, leaving 9 bases between. Germline CDR1 is SGHTA and CDR2 is FQGNSA. The CDR3 has 13 residues. This CDR3 is CASSPGRGNTIYF. In nucleotides, the CDR3 is TGTGCCAGCAGCCCAGGGAGGGGAAACACCATATATTTT.

This sequence joins TRBV12-5 and TRBJ2-5, with D possibly being TRBD1 (6 bases). The ends were cut back, 6 bases at V and 5 bases at J, with 16 bases in the middle. This CDR3 region has 14 residues. Germline CDR1 is LGHNT and CDR2 is FRNRAP. The CDR3 region is CASGPQGPPETQYF. Here the CDR3 DNA reads TGTGCTAGTGGCCCACAGGGACCGCCGGAGACCCAGTACTTC. Combining the CDR3 with reference TRBV12-5 and TRBJ2-5 gives the whole variable domain DARVTQTPRHKVTEMGQEVTMRCQPILGHNTVFWYRQTMMQGLELLAYFRNRAPLDDSGMPKDRFSAEMPDATLATLKIQPSEPRDSAVYFCASGPQGPPETQYFGPGTRLLVL.

The chain has TRBV19 and TRBJ2-5; D might be TRBD2 (7 bases). The V and J ends lost 7 bases and 5 bases respectively, with 23 bases between them. In germline, CDR1 is LNHDA, CDR2 SQIVND (reference sequence). The CDR3 consists of 16 residues. CDR3 protein: CASTQTFTGGLETQYF. CDR3 nucleotide sequence: TGTGCCAGTACCCAAACCTTCACGGGGGGCCTTGAGACCCAGTACTTC.

V and J are TRBV19 and TRBJ1-2; 12 bases line up with TRBD1. Germline V CDR1 and CDR2: LNHDA, SQIVND (reference sequence). V was clipped by 8 bases and J by 8 bases; unmatched bases: 9. This CDR3 region has 14 residues. For the CDR3, the DNA is TGTGCCAGTGGGAGGGGACAGGGGGCAGTCGGCTACACCTTC. This gives the protein CASGRGQGAVGYTF.

This clone was found once. This chain joins TRBV5-6 and TRBJ2-2, with TRBD1 matching over 9 bases. The junction had 8 bases not matched to a gene; V was cut back by 4 bases and J by 4 bases. Germline V CDR1 and CDR2: SGHDT, YYEEEE. This CDR3 region has 16 residues. CDR3 sequence (DNA): TGTGCCAGCAGCGACGGACAGGGGATGGCCACCGGGGAGCTGTTTTTT. Translated: CASSDGQGMATGELFF.

V gene TRBV6-1 combines with J gene TRBJ1-5; 12 bases line up with TRBD1. The CDR3 is 16 residues long. The V and J ends lost 0 bases and 7 bases, in that order; junction bases with no gene match: 4. Germline loops: CDR1 MNHNS, CDR2 SASEGT. The CDR3 spells CASSEAGTGGWQPQHF. Written as DNA, the CDR3 is TGTGCCAGCAGTGAAGCGGGGACAGGGGGCTGGCAGCCCCAGCATTTT.

The V call is TRBV19, the J call TRBJ1-4; TRBD1 agrees at 9 bases. This CDR3 contains 15 residues. The germline V gene encodes CDR1 LNHDA and CDR2 SQIVND (reference sequence). J lost 0 bases, V lost 5 bases, and 1 base had no gene match. DNA of the CDR3: TGTGCCAGTAGTGGGACAGGGACAACTAATGAAAAACTGTTTTTT. As protein: CASSGTGTTNEKLFF.

The J gene is TRBJ1-4, the V gene TRBV5-1, with 9 bases that match TRBD1. CDR1 is SGHRS and CDR2 is YFSETQ in the germline V gene. After removal of 0 bases from V and 6 bases from J, the junction contained 6 bases not matched to a gene. The CDR3 runs to 16 residues. CDR3 region: CASSLGSTGGHEKLFF. The CDR3 DNA reads as TGCGCCAGCAGCTTGGGGTCGACAGGGGGGCATGAAAAACTGTTTTTT.

The V and J genes are TRBV2 and TRBJ2-7, with D possibly being TRBD2 (6 bases). V was trimmed by 10 bases and J by 7 bases, leaving 20 bases between them. Germline CDR1 and CDR2: SNHLY and FYNNEI. This CDR3 contains 13 residues. CDR3 nucleotide sequence: TGTGCCACCGGAGGGGCCCTCCTTTCTGAGCAGTACTTC. Protein: CATGGALLSEQYF. Full variable domain (missing parts from reference TRBV2 and TRBJ2-7): EPEVTQTPSHQVTQMGQEVILRCVPISNHLYFYWYRQILGQKVEFLVSFYNNEISEKSEIFDDQFSVERPDGSNFTLKIRSTKLEDSAMYFCATGGALLSEQYFGPGTRLTVT.

The V call is TRBV5-1, the J call TRBJ1-6, with TRBD1 matching 11 bases. The CDR3 contains 20 residues. Per germline, CDR1 SGHRS and CDR2 YFSETQ. J was trimmed by 0 bases and V by 6 bases; bases with no gene match: 14. CDR3 DNA: TGCGCCAGCACCGTCAGGGACAGGGGGGAATGGGACTCCTATAATTCACCCCTCCACTTT. It translates to CASTVRDRGEWDSYNSPLHF.

The DNA of the CDR3 is TGCGCCAGCAGTGTCGGCGGGAACACTGAAGCTTTCTTT. Protein: CASSVGGNTEAFF. The chain employs TRBV10-1 and TRBJ1-1; D is undetermined. This CDR3 comprises 13 residues. Trimming took 4 bases from V and 1 from J, leaving 7 bases between them. The germline CDR1 and CDR2 sequences are WNHNN and SYGVQD (reference sequence).

The chain links TRBV6-5 to TRBJ2-1, with TRBD1 as a possible D gene (6 bases). This CDR3 has 14 amino acids. Trimming removed 6 bases at V and 8 bases at J, with 17 bases between. The germline V gene encodes CDR1 MNHEY and CDR2 SVGAGI. CDR3 sequence: CASSQDSERDEQFF. DNA for the CDR3: TGTGCCAGCAGCCAGGACAGTGAGAGAGATGAGCAGTTCTTC.

The chain recombines TRBV5-1 with TRBJ2-5; 8 bases fit TRBD1. The CDR3 runs 14 residues. The V segment lost 4 bases and the J segment 3 bases; nucleotides outside the gene matches: 5. Looked up from germline, CDR1 is SGHRS and CDR2 is YFSETQ. The CDR3 nucleotides are TGCGCCAGCAGCCCGGGACAGGCGGAAGAGACCCAGTACTTC. Protein: CASSPGQAEETQYF.

V is TRBV27 and J is TRBJ1-5, with D possibly matching TRBD1 (5 bases). Trimming took off 0 bases at V and 4 bases at J, with 13 bases between the two ends. This CDR3 contains 16 residues. Germline V gene data show CDR1 as MNHEY and CDR2 as SMNVEV (reference sequence). This CDR3 reads CASSLSFQGRNQPQHF. Here the CDR3 DNA reads TGTGCCAGCAGTTTATCGTTTCAGGGTCGGAATCAGCCCCAGCATTTT.

The CDR3 DNA is TGTGCCAGCAGTTTCCTCACGGGGAACACTGAAGCTTTCTTT. This sequence encodes CASSFLTGNTEAFF. This rearrangement joins TRBV27 to TRBJ1-1; no clear D gene. The germline V and J ends were trimmed by 3 bases and 1 base, with 9 bases remaining between them. Germline V lookup: CDR1 MNHEY, CDR2 SMNVEV (reference sequence). CDR3 length equals 14 residues.